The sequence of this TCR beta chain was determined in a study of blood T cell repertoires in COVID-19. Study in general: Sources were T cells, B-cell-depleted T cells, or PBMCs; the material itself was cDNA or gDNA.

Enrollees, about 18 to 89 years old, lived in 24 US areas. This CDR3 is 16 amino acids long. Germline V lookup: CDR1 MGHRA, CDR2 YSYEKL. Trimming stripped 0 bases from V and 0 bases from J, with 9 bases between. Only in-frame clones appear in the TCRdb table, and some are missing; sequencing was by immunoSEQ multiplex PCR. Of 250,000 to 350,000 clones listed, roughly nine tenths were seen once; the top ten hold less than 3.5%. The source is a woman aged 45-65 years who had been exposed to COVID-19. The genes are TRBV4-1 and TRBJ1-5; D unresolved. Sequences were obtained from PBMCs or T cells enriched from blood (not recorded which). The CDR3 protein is CASSQDDTSSNQPQHF. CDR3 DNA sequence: TGCGCCAGCAGCCAAGACGATACCAGTAGCAATCAGCCCCAGCATTTT.